This is a list of T cell receptor beta chains from one sample in a study of blood T cell repertoires in COVID-19. Libraries were prepared by immunoSEQ multiplex PCR; TCRdb keeps only in-frame clonotypes and omits some of them. The table lists about 220,000 clones, more than 65% of them singletons. Specimen: peripheral blood. The receptors shown here come from a woman between 25 and 40 years old who had recovered from COVID-19. Each CDR3 is given with its conserved first and last residue. Fields, in order: D gene, V gene, J gene, clone size, CDR3 DNA, CDR3 protein. D genes are given only for firm matches. The listing skips clone size in some rows; elsewhere it reads once, few, many or a size class.

TRBD2	TRBV27	TRBJ2-3	-	TGTGCCAGCCTCGGGACTAGCGGGAGCACAGATACGCAGTATTTT	CASLGTSGSTDTQYF
-	TRBV9	TRBJ1-2	-	TGTGCCAGCAGCGTCGGCCGAGGGAACTATGGCTACACCTTC	CASSVGRGNYGYTF
TRBD1	TRBV4-2	TRBJ1-3	-	TGTGCCAGCAGCCCGGACAGGAGCTCTGGAAACACCATATATTTT	CASSPDRSSGNTIYF
TRBD1	TRBV28	TRBJ1-2	-	TGTGCCAGCAGTTTATGGACAGGGGGTGGCTACACCTTC	CASSLWTGGGYTF
TRBD1	TRBV28	TRBJ1-5	-	TGTGCCAGCATCCAGGACAGGGGGCGCGGGGATCAGCCCCAGCATTTT	CASIQDRGRGDQPQHF
-	TRBV19	TRBJ1-1	few	TGTGCCAGTAGTATATTCGGGGGAGGGACTGAAGCTTTCTTT	CASSIFGGGTEAFF
TRBD2	TRBV7-3	TRBJ2-1	-	TGTGCCAGCAGCTTAGGTAGCGGGAGGGCAAATGAGCAGTTCTTC	CASSLGSGRANEQFF
-	TRBV19	TRBJ2-7	-	TGTGCCAGTAGAAGACGGGGCTCCTACGAGCAGTACTTC	CASRRRGSYEQYF
-	TRBV9	TRBJ2-1	-	TGTGCCAGCAGCGACACTTCGGGCTCCTACAATGAGCAGTTCTTC	CASSDTSGSYNEQFF
-	TRBV19	TRBJ1-5	few	TGTGCCAGTAGTATGAGCGGGTTTGGGAGCAATCAGCCCCAGCATTTT	CASSMSGFGSNQPQHF
-	TRBV11-3	TRBJ2-3	-	TGTGCCAGCAGCTTTTCTAGAGGAGATACGCAGTATTTT	CASSFSRGDTQYF
TRBD2	TRBV7-9	TRBJ2-7	-	TGTGCCAGCAGCCGGGTCAGCGGGAGGGCAAGCTACGAGCAGTACTTC	CASSRVSGRASYEQYF
-	TRBV5-1	TRBJ1-1	-	TGCGCCAGCAGCTTGTCGGGATTTGAAGCTTTCTTT	CASSLSGFEAFF
TRBD1	TRBV28	TRBJ1-2	-	TGTGCCAGCAGGCTGACAGGGGGCCATGGCTACACCTTC	CASRLTGGHGYTF
-	TRBV7-3	TRBJ2-1	-	TGTGCCAGCAGCTTGGACTCTCAGGGCGGGAACAATGAGCAGTTCTTC	CASSLDSQGGNNEQFF
-	TRBV24-1	TRBJ2-7	-	TGTGCCACCAGTGACCAAACGGACGAGCAGTACTTC	CATSDQTDEQYF
-	TRBV6-5	TRBJ1-2	-	TGTGCCAGCAGAACCGACAGAGACTATGGCTACACCTTC	CASRTDRDYGYTF
TRBD1	TRBV18	TRBJ2-3	-	TGTGCCAGCTCACCACCGGGGGATGGACAGGAGATCACAGATACGCAGTATTTT	CASSPPGDGQEITDTQYF
TRBD2	TRBV10-3	TRBJ2-1	-	TGTGCCATCAGTGCTCGAGCGGGGGCCTCCTACAATGAGCAGTTCTTC	CAISARAGASYNEQFF
-	TRBV21-1	TRBJ2-3	-	TGTGCCAGCAGCAAAAGACAGGCCACAGATACGCAGTATTTT	CASSKRQATDTQYF
-	TRBV6-5	TRBJ2-7	once	TGTGCCAGCAGTTACTCGCGCGGCGGCTCCTACGAGCAGTACTTC	CASSYSRGGSYEQYF
-	TRBV5-6	TRBJ1-4	-	TGTGCCAGCAGCTCCTACCCCACGGGGGTGAATGAAAAACTGTTTTTT	CASSSYPTGVNEKLFF
TRBD1	TRBV3-1/TRBV3-2	TRBJ2-3	-	TGTGCCAGCAGTCAGACCAGGGGGCCCGCCTCTTTCACAGATACGCAGTATTTT	CASSQTRGPASFTDTQYF
TRBD1	TRBV3-1/TRBV3-2	TRBJ1-2	few	TGTGCCAGCAGCCAAGGGAGACAGGGAGTTACCTTC	CASSQGRQGVTF
-	TRBV7-3	TRBJ2-6	-	TGTGCCAGCAGCTTCTATGAGCCTGGGGCCAACGTCCTGACTTTC	CASSFYEPGANVLTF
TRBD2	TRBV6-8	TRBJ2-7	-	TGTGCCAGCAGTCGGCTAGCGGGGGACTACGAGCAGTACTTC	CASSRLAGDYEQYF
-	TRBV7-2	TRBJ2-5	-	TGTGCCAGCAGCTCCCTACGTAGTGGGACCCAGTACTTC	CASSSLRSGTQYF
TRBD1	TRBV7-9	TRBJ1-6	few	TGTGCCAGCAGCCTGTCGGACAGGGGGTTTAATTCACCCCTCCACTTT	CASSLSDRGFNSPLHF
-	TRBV9	TRBJ1-5	-	TGTGCCAGCAGCGTAGAGGGGCAGACCAATCAGCCCCAGCATTTT	CASSVEGQTNQPQHF
-	TRBV27	TRBJ1-5	once	TGTGCCAGCAGAGCAGGGCTGAGCAATCAGCCCCAGCATTTT	CASRAGLSNQPQHF
-	TRBV5-1	TRBJ2-7	-	TGCGCCAGCAGCTTGGCGTTAACCTACGAGCAGTACTTC	CASSLALTYEQYF
-	TRBV7-2	TRBJ2-7	-	TGTGCCAGCAGCTTAGGAGTCCTCCCGGGCGAGCAGTACTTC	CASSLGVLPGEQYF
-	TRBV7-9	TRBJ1-5	-	TGTGCCAGCAGCTTAGGGGGCAGTTTGAACGATCAGCCCCAGCATTTT	CASSLGGSLNDQPQHF
-	TRBV5-5	TRBJ1-3	-	TGTGCCAGCACCCCCTTTATGAGTTATCGAGGGATGTCTGGAAACACCATATATTTT	CASTPFMSYRGMSGNTIYF
TRBD2	TRBV18	TRBJ2-5	-	TGTGCCAGCTCACCGGGGACTAGCGGGAGAGAGACCCAGTACTTC	CASSPGTSGRETQYF
-	TRBV28	TRBJ1-2	-	TGTGCCAGCAGTTTAGGGCGGGGGGCAGGTGGCTACACCTTC	CASSLGRGAGGYTF
TRBD2	TRBV27	TRBJ2-4	-	TGTGCCAGCAGGGATGGCGGGAGGGGAAACATTCAGTACTTC	CASRDGGRGNIQYF
-	TRBV7-9	TRBJ2-3	-	TGTGCCAGCAGCCCGCCTGGCACAGGGCCAGATACGCAGTATTTT	CASSPPGTGPDTQYF
-	TRBV12-3/TRBV12-4	TRBJ2-7	-	TGTGCCAGCAGCCAGAACAAGCAGTACTTC	CASSQNKQYF
-	TRBV7-9	TRBJ2-7	few	TGTGCCAGCAGCTTAGCGACGGGAGCTCCTCGCGAGCAGTACTTC	CASSLATGAPREQYF
-	TRBV3-1/TRBV3-2	TRBJ2-6	-	TGTGCCAGCAGCCATCTCGCTGGGGCCAACGTCCTGACTTTC	CASSHLAGANVLTF
-	TRBV3-1/TRBV3-2	TRBJ2-3	once	TGTGCCAGCAGCCAAGGTCGGGGATCGGATACGCAGTATTTT	CASSQGRGSDTQYF
TRBD2	TRBV6-5	TRBJ2-7	-	TGTGCCAGCACTCCCGTAGCGGGAGCGGGCTACGAGCAGTACTTC	CASTPVAGAGYEQYF
-	TRBV28	TRBJ2-3	-	TGTGCCAGCCGGGGGAGGTTAGCGGAGAGCACAGATACGCAGTATTTT	CASRGRLAESTDTQYF
TRBD2	TRBV19	TRBJ2-1	-	TGTGCCAGTAGTATAGATAGCGGGAGTTTATACAATGAGCAGTTCTTC	CASSIDSGSLYNEQFF
-	TRBV10-3	TRBJ1-2	-	TGTGCCATCAGCGATTACAGGGACACTAACTATGGCTACACCTTC	CAISDYRDTNYGYTF
-	TRBV11-1	TRBJ2-1	-	TGTGCCAGCAGCTTTCGTTATCAGGGAACCTACAATGAGCAGTTCTTC	CASSFRYQGTYNEQFF
-	TRBV5-1	TRBJ1-3	-	TGCGCCAGCAGCCTTGTGGGGGGAACCAGCTCTGGAAACACCATATATTTT	CASSLVGGTSSGNTIYF
TRBD2	TRBV6-1	TRBJ2-2	-	TGTGCCAGCAGTGAAGTGTTAGCGGGAGCGGGAGCGAACACCGGGGAGCTGTTTTTT	CASSEVLAGAGANTGELFF
-	TRBV30	TRBJ2-7	-	TGTGCCTGGAGTCCTACCGGAGCCTCCTACGAGCAGTACTTC	CAWSPTGASYEQYF
-	TRBV28	TRBJ2-4	-	TGTGCCAGCAGGACGAGACAGGCCTTAGCCAAAAACATTCAGTACTTC	CASRTRQALAKNIQYF
-	TRBV19	TRBJ2-2	-	TGTGCCAGTAGTTTTCCCGGAGATAAGAACACCGGGGAGCTGTTTTTT	CASSFPGDKNTGELFF
-	TRBV5-4	TRBJ2-3	-	TGTGCCAGCAGCGGGGCGGGATGGGGAGATACGCAGTATTTT	CASSGAGWGDTQYF
-	TRBV3-1/TRBV3-2	TRBJ2-4	-	TGTGCCAGCAGCCCCTCCCGTAACATTCAGTACTTC	CASSPSRNIQYF
-	TRBV27	TRBJ2-7	-	TGTGCCAGCAGCCTTCGAGGGAGGATTTACGAGCAGTACTTC	CASSLRGRIYEQYF